This TCR beta chain was sequenced during a study of T cell responses to AZD1222 COVID-19 vaccine. Study background: Investigators merged groups given second doses at roughly 4 or roughly 12 weeks.

Regarding the study as a whole: It was only after the peak T cell response that any repertoires were sampled. A mostly white British donor set with more females was recruited, and clonal diversity was possibly underestimated. Baseline testing showed seropositivity in only a handful of AZD1222 recipients.

Method: immunoSEQ multiplex PCR; TCRdb's copy keeps in-frame clones and lacks some. The data hold roughly 150,000 clones, with about 93% observed a single time. V dropped 4 bases and J dropped 2 bases, with 11 bases sitting between them. Germline V gives CDR1 MNHEY, CDR2 SMNVEV (reference sequence). The CDR3 consists of 14 residues. On this clone: Its target is not known.

This clonotype was obtained from an adult in good health. The specimen comprised peripheral blood, sampled on day 0 of AZD1222 vaccination. The V gene is TRBV27, the J gene TRBJ2-5; D is perhaps TRBD2 (7 bases). The CDR3 here is CASSWGGAQETQYF. CDR3 DNA sequence: TGTGCCAGCAGTTGGGGGGGGGCGCAAGAGACCCAGTACTTC.